This T cell receptor beta chain was retrieved from a study of shared clonotypes between healthy human individuals. Selected positively for CCR7 and CD45RO-negative, naive CD8 cells excluded terminally differentiated effector memory CD45RA+ cells. From germline, CDR1 is MDHEN and CDR2 SYDVKM. This CDR3 has 19 amino acids. V was pared by 4 bases and J by 2 bases, with 16 bases of the junction left unmatched. The method was immunoSEQ multiplex PCR; TCRdb's version includes in-frame clones alone and lacks a portion of them. The sample consists of approximately 650,000 clones, about 95% of them appearing once.

Specimen: naive CD8+ T cells sorted from blood. This receptor was obtained from a woman between 25 and 40 years old in good health. This chain uses TRBV28 with TRBJ1-5; 8 bases map to TRBD1. This CDR3 reads CASSWLPGQALRRNQPQHF. The CDR3 nucleotides read TGTGCCAGCAGTTGGCTACCGGGACAGGCGTTACGGCGCAATCAGCCCCAGCATTTT.